This T cell receptor (beta chain) was identified during a study of human T cells and chemical hapten exposure. One entry per CDR3 protein, called by TCRdb with MiXCR from the RACE reads. This table holds 330,000 or so distinct CDR3 sequences, under 6.5% found once. The study's findings and limits: DPC sensitization left the count of TCRs above 1 in 1000 unchanged.

CDR3 length: 18 residues. V gave up 6 bases and J gave up 1 base; unmatched junction bases: 12. Germline loops: CDR1 MNHEY, CDR2 SVGEGT. The time point: patch test 2, 6 weeks after DPC sensitization. As to treatment: therapeutic diphenylcyclopropenone sensitization with weekly scalp DPC. Concerning this clonotype itself: The antigen remains unidentified.

Material: whole blood, obtained in connection with sensitization to the hapten diphenylcyclopropenone (DPC). The V call is TRBV6-2 or TRBV6-3, the J call TRBJ2-2, with 9 bases that match TRBD2. The source is a woman under 30 with alopecia areata. Some clones in this sample may be carry-over from other donors' samples. Written as DNA, the CDR3 is TGTGCCAGCAGACCACCATTCCTAGCGGGGAAGAACACCGGGGAGCTGTTTTTT. Amino acids: CASRPPFLAGKNTGELFF.